This TCR beta chain was sequenced in a study of cytotoxic CD8 clonotypes in ibrutinib-treated CLL (dated by TCRdb to the early 2020s). Describing the broader study: The cohort had ten to twelve relapsed/refractory and 15 treatment-naive patients; approximately 18 were IGHV unmutated. On average, each sample had approximately 250,000 productive templates and almost 95,000 productive rearrangements. Partial responses were observed in some 24 patients and complete responses in 2; after a median follow-up of 68 months, remission was maintained in around 14 patients and progression was observed in roughly 12. Of the roughly 81 people in the trial, about two dozen had longitudinal samples available. Every sample from remission and from progressive disease was obtained while the patients were still on ibrutinib. Cryopreserved peripheral blood mononuclear cells were obtained prior to treatment, at the time of response, and at either disease progression or sustained remission. Response samples were taken after a median of approximately 13 months on treatment, ranging from about 6 to 40 months.

Counted from cysteine to phenylalanine, this CDR3 has 12 amino acids. Of all the DNA, just the CDR3 is kept, 36 bases in frame from base 1. The germline V gene yields KGHSH for CDR1 and LQKENI for CDR2. V was cut back by 5 bases and J by 4 bases, leaving a gap of 6 bases between them. This sample's time point label indicates: around 25 months on ibrutinib. For TCR beta library preparation, around 1.9 micrograms of genomic DNA were extracted from the cryopreserved PBMCs. Longitudinal blood samples from CLL patients on ibrutinib monotherapy underwent high-throughput TCR beta sequencing. Patients were enrolled in a phase 2 open-label single-center ibrutinib monotherapy trial. Points the paper makes about the study in general: At ibrutinib response clonality went up, during sustained remission it held steady, and at progression it dropped back toward baseline. Sampling times were not matched between patients in sustained remission and patients whose disease was progressing, and lymph node repertoires were not examined. Public clonotypes were rare and either shrank or stayed stable during treatment, and the rise in clonality at ibrutinib response reflected expansion of private clonotypes. Baseline clonality exceeded that of age-matched healthy donors and correlated strongly with circulating CD8+ T-cell counts.

Notes on this clone: The antigen it binds to is not known. The record has no base qualities; no much larger clone is one base away.

Each clonotype received, on average, about 10x coverage in deep resolution sequencing performed on a MiSeq, where the target depth lay between 1 in 1 million and 1 in 200,000 T cells. The immunoSEQ hsTCRB Kit was used to generate TCR beta libraries. In the original analysis: Data were analyzed with ImmunoSEQ Data Assistant and ImmunoSEQ Analyzer, with V, D and J genes assigned per IMGT definitions. Clonality, which ranges from 0 to 1, was calculated by subtracting the normalized Shannon entropy of productive rearrangement frequencies from one. Only overrepresented clonotypes making up at least 0.05% of each patient's repertoire were included in the public clonotype analysis. Thirteen repertoires from age-matched healthy donors, obtained from immuneACCESS, served as clonality controls. Here the immuneACCESS table is served through TCRdb, limited to in-frame sequences with V and J called. Missing clones are a known gap in these copies; in checked studies unresolved V genes cover under half, and the rest lacks a known reason. V and J calls and clone size are those listed in that table; D and trimming were worked out from the DNA. The sample includes 140,000 to 150,000 clones, with about 80% observed a single time. 5% to 5.5% of the sample is in the top ten clones.

The chain is assembled from TRBV18 and TRBJ1-5, and possibly TRBD1, on 5 matching bases. The sequence derives from a human donor with chronic lymphocytic leukemia. The specimen comprised PBMCs, sampled after 24 months of ibrutinib treatment. The DNA sequence is as follows: TGTGCCAGCTCAGGGGGAAATCAGCCCCAGCATTTT. Its protein product is CASSGGNQPQHF.